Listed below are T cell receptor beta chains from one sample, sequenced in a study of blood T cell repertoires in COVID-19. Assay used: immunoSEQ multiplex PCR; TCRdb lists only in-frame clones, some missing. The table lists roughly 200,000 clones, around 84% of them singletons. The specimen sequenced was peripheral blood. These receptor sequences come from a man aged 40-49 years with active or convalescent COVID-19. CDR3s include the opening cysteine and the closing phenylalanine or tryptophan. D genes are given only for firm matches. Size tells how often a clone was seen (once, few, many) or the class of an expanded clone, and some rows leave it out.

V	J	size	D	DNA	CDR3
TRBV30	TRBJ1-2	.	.	TGTGCCTGGTTCCAAGTAACCGGCTATGGCTACACCTTC	CAWFQVTGYGYTF
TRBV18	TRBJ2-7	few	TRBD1	TGTGCCAGCTCACCCGACGGACAGGTTACCTACGAGCAGTACTTC	CASSPDGQVTYEQYF
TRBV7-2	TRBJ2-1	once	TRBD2	TGTGCCAGCAGCTTGGTAGCGGGGGGCGGGAATGAGCAGTTCTTC	CASSLVAGGGNEQFF
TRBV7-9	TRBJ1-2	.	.	TGTGCCAGCAGCTTAGCCCCGGGACACAGGGATGGCTACACCTTC	CASSLAPGHRDGYTF
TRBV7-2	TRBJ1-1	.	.	TGTGCCAGCAGCTCACAGACGAACACTGAAGCTTTCTTT	CASSSQTNTEAFF
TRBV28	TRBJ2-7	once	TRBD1	TGTGCCAGCAGTTTCCTCCGGGACAGCTCCTACGAGCAGTACTTC	CASSFLRDSSYEQYF
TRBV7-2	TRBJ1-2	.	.	TGTGCCAGCAGCTCCGTGGGGCGAGTTGTAAACACCTTC	CASSSVGRVVNTF
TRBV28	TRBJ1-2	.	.	TGTGCCAGCAGTTTATCAGCTAACTATGGCTACACCTTC	CASSLSANYGYTF
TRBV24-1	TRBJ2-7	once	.	TGTGCCACCAGTGATTCCGGGAGCGACGAGCAGTACTTC	CATSDSGSDEQYF
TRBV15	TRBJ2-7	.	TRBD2	TGTGCCACCAGCACGGGACTAGCGGGCCCTTCCTACGAGCAGTACTTC	CATSTGLAGPSYEQYF
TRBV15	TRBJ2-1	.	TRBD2	TGTGCCACCAGCAGAGATCGGGGGGACGAGCAGTTCTTC	CATSRDRGDEQFF
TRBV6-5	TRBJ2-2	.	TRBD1	TGTGCCGTCCGACAGGGGTTCGGCACCGGGGAGCTGTTTTTT	CAVRQGFGTGELFF